One sample yielded the 19 T cell receptor beta chains listed below, sequenced in a study of T cells after yellow fever vaccination (dated by TCRdb to the late 2010s). Receptors were amplified or captured by 5' RACE. The sequencer was an Illumina NovaSeq 6000. TCRdb handled the public reads itself, with Q25 trimming in fastp and clone calling in MiXCR, and kept productive beta chains. CDR3 protein sequences are deduplicated, and each keeps its most common genes and DNA. The sample data list 200,000 to 300,000 distinct CDR3 sequences, and 3.6% of these were observed just once. The biggest ten clones account for around a fifth of the sample. In light of the paper, this sample's treatment or condition label describes: live attenuated yellow fever vaccine strain. Specimen: PBMCs, collected 15 days after the yellow fever booster vaccination. The source of these receptors is a man between 18 and 29 years old who received the YFV17D yellow fever vaccine.

This clonotype appeared a few times. The chain carries TRBV27 and TRBJ1-2, with a possible D match to TRBD1 (5 bases). The CDR3 extends over 13 amino acids. Trimming pared 6 bases from V and 1 base from J, leaving 9 bases between. CDR1 and CDR2 from the germline V gene are MNHEY and SMNVEV (reference sequence). DNA for the CDR3: TGTGCCAGCAGACCGACAGATAACTATGGCTACACCTTC. Protein: CASRPTDNYGYTF.

In its sample, this clonotype was seen many times. This sequence joins TRBV5-8 and TRBJ2-3; weak D call: TRBD2 (5 bases). CDR1 is SGHTS and CDR2 is YDEGEE in the germline V gene. The V end was cut by 5 bases, the J end by 3 bases, with 10 bases between. This CDR3 spans 13 amino acids. The CDR3 loop is CASRVRGTDTQYF. The CDR3 DNA follows: TGTGCCAGCAGGGTACGAGGGACAGATACGCAGTATTTT.

This clonotype has at least ten counts. The V and J genes are TRBV5-1 and TRBJ1-3, with a tentative D call TRBD1 (6 bases). The V end was cut by 3 bases, the J end by 4 bases, with 17 bases between. This CDR3 region has 16 residues. CDR1 is SGHRS, CDR2 YFSETQ, per germline. Here the CDR3 reads CASSSQQGTYGNTIYF. CDR3 bases: TGCGCCAGCAGCTCTCAACAGGGAACGTACGGAAACACCATATATTTT.

This clonotype occurred many times. J is TRBJ2-1 and V is TRBV20-1; 8 positions match TRBD2. The CDR3 length is 15 residues. Unmatched junction bases numbered 6, after V lost 1 base and J lost 4 bases. Germline V lookup: CDR1 DFQATT, CDR2 SNEGSKA (reference sequence). The CDR3 DNA reads as TGCAGTGCTAGAGTGCAAGCGGGGGAGTACAATGAGCAGTTCTTC. Translating gives CSARVQAGEYNEQFF.

In this sample, this clonotype turned up many times. CDR3 in amino acids: CASSQAFPENLLYEQYV. CDR3 bases: TGCGCCAGCAGCCAAGCCTTCCCGGAGAACCTTCTCTACGAGCAGTACGTC. This sequence joins TRBV4-1 and TRBJ2-7; D unresolved. CDR3 length: 17 amino acids. V was shortened by 1 base and J by 3 bases, with 19 bases between the two germline ends. The germline gives CDR1 MGHRA, CDR2 YSYEKL.

This clonotype appeared many times. The rearrangement uses TRBV7-8 and TRBJ1-1, with D possibly matching TRBD1 (6 bases). The ends were cut back, 1 base at V and 6 bases at J, with 12 bases in the middle. The germline gives CDR1 SGHVS, CDR2 FQNEAQ. This CDR3 spans 14 amino acids. The CDR3 sequence is CASSLGRRGPEAFF. CDR3 DNA: TGTGCCAGCAGCTTAGGACGCCGGGGGCCTGAAGCTTTCTTT.

Concerning this clonotype itself: This may arise from a read error, as a much more abundant clone is one base away. The chain couples TRBV12-3 or TRBV12-4 to TRBJ1-1; 8 nucleotides align to TRBD1. The CDR3 has 13 amino acids. DNA for the CDR3: TGTGCCAGCAGTCTATCCGCGACAGGGGTGGATTACTTT. Translated: CASSLSATGVDYF.

This clonotype was seen many times. V and J are TRBV12-3 or TRBV12-4 and TRBJ2-5; D possibly matches TRBD1 or TRBD2 (5 bases each). The germline V and J ends were trimmed by 3 bases and 7 bases, with 12 bases remaining between them. This CDR3 has 13 residues. The CDR3 is CASSFTRGATQYF. The CDR3 DNA sequence: TGTGCCAGCAGTTTCACTAGGGGTGCGACCCAGTACTTC.

This clonotype was observed many times. The chain joins TRBV20-1 to TRBJ2-7, with 7 bases identical to TRBD2. Unmatched junction bases numbered 5, after V lost 2 bases and J lost 4 bases. Germline loops: CDR1 DFQATT, CDR2 SNEGSKA (reference sequence). The CDR3 spans 13 residues. The CDR3: CSARKSGAYEQYV. The CDR3 bases are TGCAGTGCTAGAAAAAGCGGGGCATACGAGCAGTACGTC.

This chain connects TRBV20-1 to TRBJ2-1; D might be TRBD1 (6 bases). Trimming removed 6 bases from V and 5 bases from J, with 17 bases in between. The CDR3 sequence is 14 residues long. CDR1 and CDR2 from the germline V gene are DFQATT and SNEGSKA (reference sequence). The CDR3 loop is CSAPLTGSHNEQFF. The CDR3 coding sequence is TGCAGTGCCCCCTTGACAGGATCCCACAATGAGCAGTTCTTC.

At least ten counts were recorded for this clonotype. The V and J genes are TRBV11-1 and TRBJ2-4; D is perhaps TRBD2 (5 bases). Trimming left V 5 bases short and J 7 bases short, with 12 bases between. Germline CDR1 SGHAT, CDR2 FQDESV (reference sequence). The CDR3 contains 13 residues. The CDR3 region has the DNA TGTGCCAGCAGCCCCTCAGGCGGGAACATTCAGTACTTC. Protein product: CASSPSGGNIQYF.

V usage is TRBV4-1 and J usage is TRBJ1-1; D perhaps matches TRBD1 (6 bases). CDR1 is MGHRA, CDR2 YSYEKL, per germline. The CDR3 covers 14 residues. With 6 bases removed from V and 4 bases from J, the gap between germline ends came to 15 bases. CDR3 in DNA: TGCGCCAGCAGGGTTACAGGGAGGGTCACTGAAGCTTTCTTT. Encoded protein: CASRVTGRVTEAFF.

As regards this clonotype: This may stem from a read error, because a much larger clone lies one nucleotide away. V gene TRBV7-3 combines with J gene TRBJ2-3; D might be TRBD1 (7 bases). Deletions cut 5 bases from V and 8 bases from J, with 14 bases between. The CDR3 covers 13 residues. Per the germline V gene, CDR1 is SGHTA and CDR2 is FQGTGA. The CDR3 is CASSRRGAVTQYF. CDR3 in DNA: TGTGCCAGCAGCCGCAGGGGGGCAGTTACGCAGTATTTT.

Ten or more counts support this clonotype. Written as DNA, the CDR3 is TGCGCCAGCAGCACCAGCGCTGACTATGGCTACACCTTC. Protein sequence: CASSTSADYGYTF. The gene calls are TRBV5-1 and TRBJ1-2; no clear D. Trimming took 4 bases from V and 3 from J, leaving 10 bases between them. The germline V gene encodes CDR1 SGHRS and CDR2 YFSETQ. This CDR3 region has 13 residues.

This clonotype was seen many times. V usage is TRBV7-8 and J usage is TRBJ2-7, with a tentative D call TRBD1 (6 bases). Germline assignment: CDR1 SGHVS and CDR2 FQNEAQ. With 1 base removed from V and 5 bases from J, the gap between germline ends came to 15 bases. There are 15 residues in the CDR3. The CDR3 is CASSLGRRGRDEQYF. In DNA, the CDR3 is TGTGCCAGCAGCTTAGGTCGCAGGGGCAGGGACGAGCAGTACTTC.

This clonotype has ten or more counts. The chain uses TRBV12-3 or TRBV12-4 and TRBJ1-5; the D is unclear. The CDR3 spans 15 residues. Trimming took 4 bases from V and 0 from J, leaving 10 bases between them. CDR3 sequence (DNA): TGTGCCAGCAGTTCCCGACGGGATAGCAATCAGCCCCAGCATTTT. Its protein is CASSSRRDSNQPQHF.

This clonotype occurred many times. The rearrangement links TRBV7-2 to TRBJ1-3; the D gene is possibly TRBD1 (6 bases). V was clipped by 1 base and J by 4 bases, with 11 bases between them. The CDR3 consists of 15 residues. Germline V gene lookup returns CDR1 SGHTA and CDR2 FQGNSA. This chain's CDR3 is CASSLEGVSGNTIYF. CDR3 DNA: TGTGCCAGCAGCTTAGAGGGGGTCTCAGGAAACACCATATATTTT.

In this sample, this clonotype turned up many times. The V gene is TRBV4-3, the J gene TRBJ1-1, with no clear D. This CDR3 has 16 residues. CDR1 and CDR2 from the germline V gene are LGHNA and YSLEER. V was cut by 1 base and J by 8 bases, with 20 bases left in between. CDR3 region: CASSQARLGGDSEAFF. The DNA for the CDR3 is TGCGCCAGCAGCCAAGCGCGTTTGGGTGGGGATTCAGAAGCTTTCTTT.

This clonotype was counted many times. This chain uses TRBV4-3 with TRBJ1-3; D unclear. The CDR3 covers 14 residues. Germline loops: CDR1 LGHNA, CDR2 YSLEER. Trimming removed 0 bases from V and 4 bases from J, with 7 bases in between. The CDR3 bases are TGCGCCAGCAGCCAAGATGTGGGGGGAAACACCATATATTTT. This sequence encodes CASSQDVGGNTIYF.